These 8 T cell receptor beta chains came from one sample sequenced in a study of T cells in Graves' hyperthyroidism and ophthalmopathy. TCR beta CDR3 regions were amplified from RNA. The HTBI primer set was used in a first-round RT-PCR of the TCR CDR3. In TCRdb, the multiplex PCR reads were re-called with MiXCR into one record per CDR3 protein. The sample shows about 99,000 distinct CDR3 sequences, about half of them seen only once. The specimen was blood. The receptors stem from a man aged 35 to 55 with Graves' hyperthyroidism.

This sequence joins TRBV13 and TRBJ2-5; possible D gene TRBD2, 5 bases. Trimming took off 5 bases at V and 5 bases at J, with 6 bases between the two ends. The CDR3 covers 11 residues. Germline-derived CDR1 and CDR2 are PRHDT and FYEKMQ (reference sequence). Written as DNA, the CDR3 is TGTGCCAGCAGCCGCGGGGAGACCCAGTACTTC. It yields the protein CASSRGETQYF.

This clonotype was observed many times. The V gene is TRBV15, the J gene TRBJ2-7, with D perhaps matching TRBD1 (5 bases). The germline V gene encodes CDR1 LNHNV and CDR2 YYDKDF (reference sequence). V lost 3 bases and J 7 bases, leaving 16 bases between the germline ends. The CDR3 is made up of 14 amino acids. CDR3 coding DNA: TGTGCCACCAGCAGGGACCAGGGTTCATGGGAGCAGTACTTC. Amino acids: CATSRDQGSWEQYF.

The rearrangement joins TRBV7-3 to TRBJ2-3, with TRBD2 identical over 8 bases. The CDR3 loop spans 16 amino acids. V shed 5 bases, J shed 2 bases, and the junction held 9 bases outside the gene matches. CDR1 and CDR2 from the germline V gene are SGHTA and FQGTGA. The DNA for the CDR3 is TGTGCCAGCAGCCCCCTCAGCGGGGGCTACACAGATACGCAGTATTTT. Its translation: CASSPLSGGYTDTQYF.

This clonotype has a single count. At one boundary the junction diverges from the germline segment, which might be a read error. The chain employs TRBV10-3 and TRBJ1-4; a weak D match, TRBD1 (5 bases). Germline V CDR1 and CDR2: ENHRY, SYGVKD. CDR3 size: 21 residues. The CDR3 protein is CAISERVRSGTGTPTNEKLFF. DNA of the CDR3: TGTGCCATCAGTGAGAGGGTCCGTAGCGGGACGGGGACCCCAACTAATGAAAAACTGTTCTTT.

This clonotype ranks as medium-sized. The CDR3 DNA follows: TGCAGTGCTAGAGATTTTGCGGCAGGGGGATACTACGAGCAGTACTTC. Amino acids: CSARDFAAGGYYEQYF. This chain uses TRBV20-1 with TRBJ2-7; 7 bases agree with TRBD1. J lost 3 bases, V lost 0 bases, and 11 bases had no gene match. This CDR3 is 16 amino acids long. In germline, CDR1 is DFQATT, CDR2 SNEGSKA (reference sequence).

Many counts were recorded for this clonotype. This rearrangement joins TRBV6-2 or TRBV6-3 to TRBJ1-5, with D unresolved. The V gene lost 5 bases and the J gene lost 3 bases, with 8 bases spanning the gap. The CDR3 loop spans 13 amino acids. The germline gives CDR1 MNHEY, CDR2 SVGEGT. CDR3 sequence reads: CASSPDTNQPQHF. CDR3 DNA: TGTGCCAGCAGTCCCGACACCAATCAGCCCCAGCATTTT.

This clonotype was observed once. The chain employs TRBV25-1 and TRBJ2-3, with D unclear. CDR1 is MGHDK and CDR2 is SYGVNS in the germline V gene. V lost 4 bases, J lost 4 bases, and 12 bases lay in between. The CDR3 extends over 14 amino acids. The CDR3 bases are TGTGCCAGCAGTGCTTCCCTTTCCTCAGATACGCAGTATTTT. Amino acid sequence: CASSASLSSDTQYF.

For this clonotype: One junction end disagrees with the germline gene, perhaps due to a read error. The chain carries TRBV2 and TRBJ2-1, with D unclear. Germline CDR1 and CDR2: SNHLY and FYNNEI. The CDR3 sequence is 13 residues long. The CDR3 sequence is CASSGVLPNEQSF. DNA for the CDR3: TGCGCCAGCAGTGGGGTCCTCCCCAATGAGCAGTCCTTC.